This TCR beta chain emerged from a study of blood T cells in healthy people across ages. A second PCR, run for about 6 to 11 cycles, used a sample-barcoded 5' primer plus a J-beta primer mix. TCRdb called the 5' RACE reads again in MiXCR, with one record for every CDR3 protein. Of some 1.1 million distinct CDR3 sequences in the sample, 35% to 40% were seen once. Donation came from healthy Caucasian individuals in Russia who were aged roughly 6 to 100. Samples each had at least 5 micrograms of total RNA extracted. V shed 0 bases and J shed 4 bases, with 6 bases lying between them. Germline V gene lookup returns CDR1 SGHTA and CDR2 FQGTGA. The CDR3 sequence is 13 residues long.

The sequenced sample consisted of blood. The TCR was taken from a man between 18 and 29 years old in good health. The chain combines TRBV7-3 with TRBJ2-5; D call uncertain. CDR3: CASSLTHPETQYF. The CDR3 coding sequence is TGTGCCAGCAGCTTAACTCACCCAGAGACCCAGTACTTC.